The 28 T cell receptor beta chains below all came from one sample that was sequenced in a study of cytomegalovirus exposure and HLA in healthy donors. Generated by immunoSEQ multiplex PCR, the TCRdb table keeps only in-frame clones and is missing some. The sample comprises 100,000 to 150,000 clones, roughly nine tenths of which are singletons, and roughly 2% rests with the top ten. Sample: PBMCs. These receptors were obtained from a woman aged 18-29 years in good health and CMV-seronegative.

This clone was seen a single time. The chain has TRBV12-5 and TRBJ2-2; 11 bases map to TRBD1. Germline V gene data show CDR1 as LGHNT and CDR2 as FRNRAP. Trimming cost V 4 bases and J 5 bases; bases outside gene matches: 6. The CDR3 length is 16 residues. CDR3 loop: CASGWQGTGGTGELFF. The CDR3 nucleotides are TGTGCTAGTGGTTGGCAAGGGACAGGGGGAACCGGGGAGCTGTTTTTT.

The rearrangement joins TRBV2 to TRBJ1-1; D possibly corresponds to TRBD1 (6 bases). Trimming pared 3 bases from V and 2 bases from J, leaving 10 bases between. The CDR3 covers 14 residues. The germline V gene has CDR1 SNHLY and CDR2 FYNNEI. The CDR3 here is CASSDQGTNTEAFF. Written as DNA, the CDR3 is TGTGCCAGCAGTGATCAGGGGACAAACACTGAAGCTTTCTTT. Filled out from reference TRBV2 and TRBJ1-1, the complete variable domain reads EPEVTQTPSHQVTQMGQEVILRCVPISNHLYFYWYRQILGQKVEFLVSFYNNEISEKSEIFDDQFSVERPDGSNFTLKIRSTKLEDSAMYFCASSDQGTNTEAFFGQGTRLTVV.

The J gene is TRBJ2-1, the V gene TRBV2, with TRBD2 matching over 11 bases. Trimming removed 6 bases from V and 7 bases from J; junction bases left unmatched: 14. CDR3 length: 17 amino acids. Germline V gives CDR1 SNHLY, CDR2 FYNNEI. For the CDR3, the DNA is TGTGCCAGCAGCCTGACTAGCGGGACCGCTTGGGGGAATGAGCAGTTCTTC. Protein: CASSLTSGTAWGNEQFF.

The CDR3 coding sequence is TGTGCCAGCAGCCAAGATTTGCTTAGCGGGAGAAGTTTTTCCTACAATGAGCAGTTCTTC. The encoded protein is CASSQDLLSGRSFSYNEQFF. The chain couples TRBV4-2 to TRBJ2-1; 9 positions match TRBD2. With V trimmed by 0 bases and J by 1 base, 13 bases remained unmatched. The CDR3 totals 20 residues. Per germline, CDR1 LGHNA and CDR2 YNFKEQ.

This sequence joins TRBV5-6 and TRBJ2-3, with D possibly being TRBD2 (5 bases). The CDR3 runs 15 residues. Germline V gene sequence: CDR1 SGHDT, CDR2 YYEEEE. Trimming shortened V by 4 bases and J by 5 bases, and 17 bases separated the two germline ends. The CDR3 nucleotides are TGTGCCAGCAGCCTGGAGGATGGGCCAATAGATACGCAGTATTTT. Translated, it gives CASSLEDGPIDTQYF.

CDR3 residues: CASSPGQDGGELFF. The DNA of the CDR3 is TGTGCCAGCAGCCCTGGACAGGACGGCGGGGAGCTGTTTTTT. The J gene is TRBJ2-2, the V gene TRBV28, with 7 bases lining up with TRBD1. The CDR3 extends over 14 amino acids. V gave up 6 bases and J gave up 7 bases; unmatched junction bases: 8. CDR1 is MDHEN, CDR2 SYDVKM, per germline.

This chain joins TRBV11-2 and TRBJ1-3, with TRBD1 identical over 8 bases. The ends lost 0 bases at V and 2 bases at J; junction bases unmatched: 6. The CDR3 spans 17 residues. Germline V gene sequence: CDR1 SGHAT, CDR2 FQNNGV. CDR3 sequence reads: CASSLDPQGDAGNTIYF. CDR3 bases: TGTGCCAGCAGCTTAGATCCACAGGGGGATGCTGGAAACACCATATATTTT. Full variable domain (rest looked up from reference TRBV11-2 and TRBJ1-3): EAGVAQSPRYKIIEKRQSVAFWCNPISGHATLYWYQQILGQGPKLLIQFQNNGVVDDSQLPKDRFSAERLKGVDSTLKIQPAKLEDSAVYLCASSLDPQGDAGNTIYFGEGSWLTVV.

CDR3 nucleotides: TGTGCCAGCAGCGTCTCCGGACTAGCGTCAGGAGGGGAGCTGTTTTTT. This gives the protein CASSVSGLASGGELFF. V and J are TRBV9 and TRBJ2-2, with 9 bases matching TRBD2. Germline assignment: CDR1 SGDLS and CDR2 YYNGEE. The CDR3 length is 16 residues. The V segment lost 2 bases and the J segment 8 bases; nucleotides outside the gene matches: 10.

V gene TRBV27 combines with J gene TRBJ2-1, with unresolved D. Trimming pared 3 bases from V and 6 bases from J, leaving 9 bases between. This CDR3 spans 13 amino acids. Germline lookup yields CDR1 MNHEY and CDR2 SMNVEV (reference sequence). CDR3 nucleotide sequence: TGTGCCAGCAGTTTTGGCGGTGCCAATGAGCAGTTCTTC. Translated: CASSFGGANEQFF.

The chain couples TRBV27 to TRBJ2-2, with unresolved D. The CDR3 is 15 residues long. Germline loops: CDR1 MNHEY, CDR2 SMNVEV (reference sequence). The V end was cut by 5 bases, the J end by 1 base, with 11 bases between. This CDR3 reads CASSTLPRNTGELFF. In DNA form, the CDR3 reads TGTGCCAGCAGTACTCTACCCCGGAACACCGGGGAGCTGTTTTTT.

The chain employs TRBV6-1 and TRBJ2-2, with 8 bases fitting TRBD1. V was pared by 6 bases and J by 6 bases, with 3 bases of the junction left unmatched. Germline assignment: CDR1 MNHNS and CDR2 SASEGT. The CDR3 runs to 13 residues. CDR3 coding DNA: TGTGCCAGCAGCGGACAGGGAGCCGGGGAGCTGTTTTTT. Its protein is CASSGQGAGELFF.

The chain has TRBV5-4 and TRBJ2-1; weak D call: TRBD2 (5 bases). The V gene's germline CDR1 is SGHNT and CDR2 YYREEE (reference sequence). This CDR3 has 14 amino acids. V was trimmed by 3 bases and J by 5 bases, leaving 12 bases between them. CDR3 residues: CASSSALVDNEQFF. In DNA, the CDR3 is TGTGCCAGCAGCTCGGCACTAGTGGACAATGAGCAGTTCTTC.

The J gene is TRBJ2-3, the V gene TRBV5-1, with 10 bases matching TRBD2. The length of the CDR3 is 16 residues. The ends lost 4 bases at V and 4 bases at J; junction bases unmatched: 9. The germline CDR1 and CDR2 sequences are SGHRS and YFSETQ. The CDR3 protein is CASSMLAGDDPDTQYF. The DNA of the CDR3 is TGCGCCAGCAGCATGCTAGCGGGAGATGATCCAGATACGCAGTATTTT.

In DNA form, the CDR3 reads TGTGCCAGCAGTTGGACTAGCGGGAGTGAGACCCAGTACTTC. Protein product: CASSWTSGSETQYF. The rearrangement links TRBV11-3 to TRBJ2-5, with 13 bases lining up with TRBD2. Looked up from germline, CDR1 is SGHNT and CDR2 is YENEEA. The length of the CDR3 is 14 residues. V dropped 6 bases and J dropped 5; count of bases not matched to a gene: 3.

The V and J genes are TRBV5-1 and TRBJ1-3; 9 bases align to TRBD1. V lost 3 bases and J lost 0; bases outside the gene matches: 7. The CDR3 covers 17 residues. CDR1 is SGHRS and CDR2 is YFSETQ in the germline V gene. CDR3 loop: CASSSWVTGGSGNTIYF. In nucleotides, the CDR3 is TGCGCCAGCAGCTCCTGGGTGACAGGGGGCTCTGGAAACACCATATATTTT. The full variable domain, rest sourced from reference TRBV5-1 and TRBJ1-3, is KAGVTQTPRYLIKTRGQQVTLSCSPISGHRSVSWYQQTPGQGLQFLFEYFSETQRNKGNFPGRFSGRQFSNSRSEMNVSTLELGDSALYLCASSSWVTGGSGNTIYFGEGSWLTVV.

The rearrangement joins TRBV27 to TRBJ2-1, with 7 bases aligning to TRBD2. This CDR3 is built from 13 residues. Per germline, CDR1 MNHEY and CDR2 SMNVEV (reference sequence). V lost 6 bases and J lost 5; bases outside the gene matches: 4. CDR3 DNA: TGTGCCAGCAGACTTGCGGGGGACAATGAGCAGTTCTTC. It encodes CASRLAGDNEQFF.

This clone was picked up one time. The chain couples TRBV6-8 to TRBJ2-2; 11 nucleotides line up with TRBD2. This CDR3 has 17 amino acids. J gave up 5 bases and V 0 bases, and 5 bases lay outside the gene matches. Germline values: CDR1 MNHGY, CDR2 SAAAGT. CDR3 loop: CASSYSLTSGRTGELFF. CDR3 DNA sequence: TGTGCCAGCAGTTACTCTCTAACTAGCGGGAGAACCGGGGAGCTGTTTTTT.

This rearrangement joins TRBV5-1 to TRBJ2-7; 10 bases are a match to TRBD1. After removal of 3 bases from V and 2 bases from J, the junction contained 2 bases not matched to a gene. The V gene's germline CDR1 is SGHRS and CDR2 YFSETQ. The CDR3 is 14 residues long. CDR3 sequence reads: CASSSGQGAYEQYF. In DNA form, the CDR3 reads TGCGCCAGCAGCTCTGGACAGGGGGCCTACGAGCAGTACTTC.

The chain uses TRBV15 and TRBJ2-7; D uncertain. V shed 5 bases and J shed 6 bases, with 14 bases lying between them. Germline CDR1 LNHNV, CDR2 YYDKDF (reference sequence). This CDR3 region has 13 residues. DNA for the CDR3: TGTGCCACCAGCTTAGGCCGGGTACGCGAGCAGTACTTC. Amino acid sequence: CATSLGRVREQYF.

This clone was observed a single time. The chain couples TRBV6-1 to TRBJ1-1, with 9 bases aligning to TRBD1. Germline V gene data show CDR1 as MNHNS and CDR2 as SASEGT. The J segment lost 7 bases and the V segment lost 3 bases, leaving 9 bases of the junction unmatched. This CDR3 is 15 amino acids long. DNA for the CDR3: TGTGCCAGCAGTGACTTGGACAGGGGAATCGATGAAGCTTTCTTT. Its protein product is CASSDLDRGIDEAFF.

This clone was picked up one time. At one of its ends the junction is not consistent with the germline gene, which may arise from a read error. The chain carries TRBV11-3 and TRBJ2-7; 9 bases match TRBD2. The CDR3 runs 13 residues. Germline CDR1 and CDR2: SGHNT and YENEEA. CDR3 protein: CASSFDPSGRIGF. CDR3 bases: TGTGCCAGCAGCTTTGATCCCAGCGGGAGGATAGGCTTC.

V and J are TRBV5-1 and TRBJ2-5; 12 bases align to TRBD1. The CDR3 spans 16 residues. V was pared by 5 bases and J by 4 bases, with 9 bases of the junction left unmatched. The germline V gene has CDR1 SGHRS and CDR2 YFSETQ. CDR3 nucleotide sequence: TGCGCCAGCAGTCGTACCGGGACAGGGGGCGGAGAGACCCAGTACTTC. As protein: CASSRTGTGGGETQYF.

This rearrangement joins TRBV28 to TRBJ2-2; TRBD1 agrees at 11 bases. With 3 bases clipped from V and 6 bases from J, the junction kept 3 bases outside the gene matches. The V gene's germline CDR1 is MDHEN and CDR2 SYDVKM. The CDR3 spans 15 residues. The CDR3 coding sequence is TGTGCCAGCAGTTTTCTGGGACAGGGGGCCGGGGAGCTGTTTTTT. It yields the protein CASSFLGQGAGELFF.

The gene calls are TRBV5-1 and TRBJ1-1; perhaps TRBD1 as D (6 bases). Germline assignment: CDR1 SGHRS and CDR2 YFSETQ. Trimming removed 0 bases from V and 4 bases from J, with 16 bases in between. The CDR3 extends over 16 amino acids. CDR3 bases: TGCGCCAGCAGCTTGGGGGGCGTAGGGGGACCCACTGAAGCTTTCTTT. It codes for CASSLGGVGGPTEAFF.

The chain carries TRBV4-1 and TRBJ1-1, with a possible D match to TRBD1 (5 bases). The CDR3 is made up of 16 amino acids. V lost 3 bases and J lost 2, with 16 bases in between. From germline, CDR1 is MGHRA and CDR2 YSYEKL. The CDR3 bases are TGCGCCAGCAGCCATACCAGGGTCCGCGGCAACACTGAAGCTTTCTTT. Amino acids: CASSHTRVRGNTEAFF.

This clone was observed once. The chain links TRBV11-2 to TRBJ1-2; 7 bases map to TRBD1. After removal of 3 bases from V and 6 bases from J, the junction contained 10 bases not matched to a gene. This CDR3 is built from 15 residues. The germline CDR1 and CDR2 sequences are SGHAT and FQNNGV. The CDR3 bases are TGTGCCAGCAGCTTCTTCGGGACAGTTAGTCATGGCTACACCTTC. Protein: CASSFFGTVSHGYTF.

The V call is TRBV5-6, the J call TRBJ2-3; the match to TRBD2 covers 12 bases. The CDR3 is 18 amino acids. Germline trimming cut 1 base from V and 0 bases from J; bases unmatched to any gene: 6. Germline V lookup: CDR1 SGHDT, CDR2 YYEEEE. In DNA, the CDR3 is TGTGCCAGCAGCTTGCTAGCGGGAGGGGGGAGAAGCACAGATACGCAGTATTTT. It encodes CASSLLAGGGRSTDTQYF.

This clone was seen just once. This chain uses TRBV2 with TRBJ2-7; maybe TRBD2 (7 bases). Per germline, CDR1 SNHLY and CDR2 FYNNEI. V was trimmed by 2 bases and J by 13 bases, leaving 12 bases between them. The CDR3 is 11 amino acids. CDR3 DNA: TGTGCCAGCAGTGAAAAGGGGGGGCATTACTTC. It codes for CASSEKGGHYF.